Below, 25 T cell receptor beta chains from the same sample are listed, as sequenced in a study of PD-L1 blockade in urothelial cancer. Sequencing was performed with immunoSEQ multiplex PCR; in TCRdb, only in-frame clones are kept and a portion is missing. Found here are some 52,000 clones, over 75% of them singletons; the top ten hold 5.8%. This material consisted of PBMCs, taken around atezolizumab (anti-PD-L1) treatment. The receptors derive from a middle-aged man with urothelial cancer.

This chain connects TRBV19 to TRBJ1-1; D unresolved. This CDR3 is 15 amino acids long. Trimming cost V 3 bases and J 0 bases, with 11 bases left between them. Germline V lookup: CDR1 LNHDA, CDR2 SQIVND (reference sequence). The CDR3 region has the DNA TGTGCCAGTAGTATTTTTCGGGGTCTGAACACTGAAGCTTTCTTT. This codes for CASSIFRGLNTEAFF. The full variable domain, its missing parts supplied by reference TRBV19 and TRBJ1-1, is DGGITQSPKYLFRKEGQNVTLSCEQNLNHDAMYWYRQDPGQGLRLIYYSQIVNDFQKGDIAEGYSVSREKKESFPLTVTSAQKNPTAFYLCASSIFRGLNTEAFFGQGTRLTVV.

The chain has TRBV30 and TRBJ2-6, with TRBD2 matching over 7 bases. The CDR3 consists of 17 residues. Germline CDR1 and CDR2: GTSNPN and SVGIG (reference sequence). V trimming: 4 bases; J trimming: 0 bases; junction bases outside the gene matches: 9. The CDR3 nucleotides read TGTGCCTGGAACCCCGGGAGGACCGACTCTGGGGCCAACGTCCTGACTTTC. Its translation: CAWNPGRTDSGANVLTF.

Here the CDR3 DNA reads TGTGCCAGTATAGCTGGGACAGGGCATGGCTACACCTTC. It encodes CASIAGTGHGYTF. V and J are TRBV19 and TRBJ1-2; 9 bases line up with TRBD1. After removal of 7 bases from V and 6 bases from J, the junction contained 6 bases not matched to a gene. Per the germline V gene, CDR1 is LNHDA and CDR2 is SQIVND (reference sequence). The CDR3 extends over 13 amino acids.

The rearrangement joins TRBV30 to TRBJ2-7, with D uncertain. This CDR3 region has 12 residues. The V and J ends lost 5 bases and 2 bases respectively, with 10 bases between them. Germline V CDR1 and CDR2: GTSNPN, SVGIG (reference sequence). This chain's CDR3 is CAWDGGTYEQYF. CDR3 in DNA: TGTGCCTGGGACGGCGGAACCTACGAGCAGTACTTC.

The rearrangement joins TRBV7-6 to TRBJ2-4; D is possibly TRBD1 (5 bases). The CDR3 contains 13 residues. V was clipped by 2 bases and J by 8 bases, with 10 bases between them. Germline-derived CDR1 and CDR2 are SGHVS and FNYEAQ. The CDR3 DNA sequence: TGTGCCAGCAGCTTAACACGCAGGGACATTCAGTACTTC. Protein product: CASSLTRRDIQYF.

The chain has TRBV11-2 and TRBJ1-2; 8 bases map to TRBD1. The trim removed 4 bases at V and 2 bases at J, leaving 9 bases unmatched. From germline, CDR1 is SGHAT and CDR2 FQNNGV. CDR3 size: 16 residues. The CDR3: CASSSHRDRLNYGYTF. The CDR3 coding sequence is TGTGCCAGCAGCTCACACCGGGACAGGTTAAACTATGGCTACACCTTC. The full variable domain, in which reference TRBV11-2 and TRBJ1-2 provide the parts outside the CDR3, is EAGVAQSPRYKIIEKRQSVAFWCNPISGHATLYWYQQILGQGPKLLIQFQNNGVVDDSQLPKDRFSAERLKGVDSTLKIQPAKLEDSAVYLCASSSHRDRLNYGYTFGSGTRLTVV.

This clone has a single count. The CDR3 nucleotides are TGTGCCTGGAGTCCCGGGACAGGGGTCACCTACGAGCAGTACTTC. Its translation is CAWSPGTGVTYEQYF. The chain carries TRBV30 and TRBJ2-7; 10 bases align to TRBD1. Germline CDR1 reads GTSNPN; CDR2 reads SVGIG (reference sequence). Germline trimming cut 2 bases from V and 2 bases from J; bases unmatched to any gene: 6. The CDR3 is 15 residues long.

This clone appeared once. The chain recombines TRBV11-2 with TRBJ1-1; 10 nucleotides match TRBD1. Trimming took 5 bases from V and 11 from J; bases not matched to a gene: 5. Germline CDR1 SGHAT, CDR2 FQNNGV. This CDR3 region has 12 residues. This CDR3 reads CASSLDRGGAFF. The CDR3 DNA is TGTGCCAGCAGCCTGGACAGGGGGGGGGCTTTCTTT.

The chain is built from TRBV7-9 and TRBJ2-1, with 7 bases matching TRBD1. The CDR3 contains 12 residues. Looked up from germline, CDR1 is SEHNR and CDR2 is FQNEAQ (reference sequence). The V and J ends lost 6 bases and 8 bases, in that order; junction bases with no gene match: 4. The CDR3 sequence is CASRPTGDEQFF. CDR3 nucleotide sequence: TGTGCCAGCAGACCCACAGGGGATGAGCAGTTCTTC.

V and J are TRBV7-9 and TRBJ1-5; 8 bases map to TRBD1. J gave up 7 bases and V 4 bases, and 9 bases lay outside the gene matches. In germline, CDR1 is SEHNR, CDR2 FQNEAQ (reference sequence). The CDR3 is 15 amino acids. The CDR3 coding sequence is TGTGCCAGCAGCTCGTCCGGGACAGGCGGCCAGCCCCAGCATTTT. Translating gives CASSSSGTGGQPQHF.

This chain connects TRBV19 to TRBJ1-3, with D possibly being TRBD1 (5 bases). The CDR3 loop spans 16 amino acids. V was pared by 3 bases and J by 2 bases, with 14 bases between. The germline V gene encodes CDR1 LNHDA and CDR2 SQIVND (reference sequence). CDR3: CASSIKTVSAGNTIYF. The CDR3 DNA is TGTGCCAGTAGTATCAAGACAGTTTCTGCTGGAAACACCATATATTTT.

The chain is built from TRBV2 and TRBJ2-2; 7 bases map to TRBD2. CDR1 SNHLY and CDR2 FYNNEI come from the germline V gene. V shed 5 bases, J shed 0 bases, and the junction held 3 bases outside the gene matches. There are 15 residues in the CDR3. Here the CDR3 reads CASSPLAANTGELFF. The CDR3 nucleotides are TGTGCCAGCAGTCCGCTAGCGGCGAACACCGGGGAGCTGTTTTTT.

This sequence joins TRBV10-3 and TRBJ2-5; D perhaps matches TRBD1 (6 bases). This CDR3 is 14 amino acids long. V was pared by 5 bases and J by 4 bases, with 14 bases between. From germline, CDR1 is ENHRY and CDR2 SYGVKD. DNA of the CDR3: TGTGCCATCAGTAGCGCCTTAGGGGGAGAGACCCAGTACTTC. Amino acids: CAISSALGGETQYF.

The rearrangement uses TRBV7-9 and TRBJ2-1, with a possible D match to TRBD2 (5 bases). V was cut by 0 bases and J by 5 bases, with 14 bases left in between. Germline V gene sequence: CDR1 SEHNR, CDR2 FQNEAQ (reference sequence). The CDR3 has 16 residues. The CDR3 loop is CASSLAAQVGDNEQFF. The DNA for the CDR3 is TGTGCCAGCAGCTTAGCGGCGCAGGTCGGGGACAATGAGCAGTTCTTC.

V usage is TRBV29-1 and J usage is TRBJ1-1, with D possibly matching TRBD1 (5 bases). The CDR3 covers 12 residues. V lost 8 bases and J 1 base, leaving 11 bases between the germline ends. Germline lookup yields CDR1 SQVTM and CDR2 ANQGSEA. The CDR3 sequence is CSPRGGNTEAFF. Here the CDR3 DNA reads TGCAGCCCCCGGGGGGGGAACACTGAAGCTTTCTTT.

The CDR3: CASSPRQGDTDTQYF. Here the CDR3 DNA reads TGCGCCAGCAGCCCCCGACAGGGGGACACAGATACGCAGTATTTT. J is TRBJ2-3 and V is TRBV10-1; 9 positions agree with TRBD1. CDR3 length: 15 residues. The V gene's germline CDR1 is WNHNN and CDR2 SYGVQD (reference sequence). V lost 6 bases to trimming and J lost 2 bases; unmatched junction nucleotides: 6.

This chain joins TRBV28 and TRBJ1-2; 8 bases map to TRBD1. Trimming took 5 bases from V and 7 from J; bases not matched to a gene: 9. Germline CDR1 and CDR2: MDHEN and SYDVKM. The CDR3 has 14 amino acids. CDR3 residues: CASSLRQGSGGYTF. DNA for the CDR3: TGTGCCAGCAGTCTTAGACAGGGGTCCGGTGGCTACACCTTC.

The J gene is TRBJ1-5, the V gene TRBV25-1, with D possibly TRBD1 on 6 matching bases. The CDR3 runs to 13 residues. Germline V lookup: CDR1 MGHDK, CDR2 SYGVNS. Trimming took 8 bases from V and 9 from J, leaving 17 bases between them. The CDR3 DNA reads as TGTGCCAGCTCCGACAGGCGAGAGGGGCCCCAGCATTTT. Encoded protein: CASSDRREGPQHF.

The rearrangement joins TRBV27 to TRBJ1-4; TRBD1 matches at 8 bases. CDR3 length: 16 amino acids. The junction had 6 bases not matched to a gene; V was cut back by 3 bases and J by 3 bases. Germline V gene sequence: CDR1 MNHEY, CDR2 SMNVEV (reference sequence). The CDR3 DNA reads TGTGCCAGCAGTTTGGGCAGGGGGCGGTCTAATGAAAAACTGTTTTTT. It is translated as CASSLGRGRSNEKLFF.

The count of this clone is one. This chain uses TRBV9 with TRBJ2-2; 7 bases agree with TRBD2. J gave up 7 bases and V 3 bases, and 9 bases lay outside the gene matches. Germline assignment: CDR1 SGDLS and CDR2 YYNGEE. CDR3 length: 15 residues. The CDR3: CASSGTSKAGGELFF. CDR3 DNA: TGTGCCAGCAGCGGGACTAGTAAGGCTGGCGGGGAGCTGTTTTTT.

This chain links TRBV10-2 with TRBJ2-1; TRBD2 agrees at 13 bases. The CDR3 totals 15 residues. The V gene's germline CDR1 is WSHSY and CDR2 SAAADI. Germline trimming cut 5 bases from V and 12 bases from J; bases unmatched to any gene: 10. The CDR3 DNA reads TGCGCCAGCAGTCCCTCCCGGACTAGCGGGGGTGCGCAGTTCTTC. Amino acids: CASSPSRTSGGAQFF.

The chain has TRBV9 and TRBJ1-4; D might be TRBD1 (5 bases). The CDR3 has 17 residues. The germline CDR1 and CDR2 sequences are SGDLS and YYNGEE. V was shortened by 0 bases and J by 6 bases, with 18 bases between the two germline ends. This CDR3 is CASSVAPRAGGDEKLFF. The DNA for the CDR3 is TGTGCCAGCAGCGTAGCTCCACGGGCGGGGGGGGATGAAAAACTGTTTTTT.

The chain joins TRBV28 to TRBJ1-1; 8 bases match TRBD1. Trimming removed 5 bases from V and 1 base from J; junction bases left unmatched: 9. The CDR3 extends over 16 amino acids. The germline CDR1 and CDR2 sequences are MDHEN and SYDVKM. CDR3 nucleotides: TGTGCCAGCAGTACAAACAGGGGGATAGGGAACACTGAAGCTTTCTTT. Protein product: CASSTNRGIGNTEAFF.

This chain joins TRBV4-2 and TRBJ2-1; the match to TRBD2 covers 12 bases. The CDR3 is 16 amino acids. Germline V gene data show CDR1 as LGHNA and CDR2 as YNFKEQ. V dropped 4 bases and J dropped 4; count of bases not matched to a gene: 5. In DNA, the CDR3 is TGTGCCAGCAGCCTTGAGACTAGCGGGAGATACAATGAGCAGTTCTTC. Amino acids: CASSLETSGRYNEQFF.

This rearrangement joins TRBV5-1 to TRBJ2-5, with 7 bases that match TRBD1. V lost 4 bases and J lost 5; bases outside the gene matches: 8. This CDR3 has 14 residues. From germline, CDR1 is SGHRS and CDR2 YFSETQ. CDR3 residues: CASSTGQLGETQYF. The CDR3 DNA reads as TGCGCCAGCAGCACGGGACAGCTTGGGGAGACCCAGTACTTC.